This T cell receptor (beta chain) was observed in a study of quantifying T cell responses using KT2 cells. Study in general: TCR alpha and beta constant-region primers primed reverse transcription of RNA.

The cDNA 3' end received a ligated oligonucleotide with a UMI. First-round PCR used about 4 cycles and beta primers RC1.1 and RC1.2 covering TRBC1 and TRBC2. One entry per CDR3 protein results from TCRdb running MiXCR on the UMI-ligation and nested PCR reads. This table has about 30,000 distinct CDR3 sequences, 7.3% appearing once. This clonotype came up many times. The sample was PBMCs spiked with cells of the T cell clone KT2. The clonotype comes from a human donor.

The CDR3 DNA reads TGTGCCAGTAGTATGGGTCAGATGTATGGCTACACCTTC. It translates to CASSMGQMYGYTF. This rearrangement joins TRBV19 to TRBJ1-2; D uncertain. Looked up from germline, CDR1 is LNHDA and CDR2 is SQIVND (reference sequence). CDR3 length: 13 amino acids. V was pared by 3 bases and J by 5 bases, with 10 bases between.